A single sample gave rise to the 28 T cell receptor beta chains below, sequenced in a study of blood T cells in healthy people across ages. A sample-barcoded 5' primer and a J-beta primer mix were used in a second PCR of roughly 6 to 12 cycles. TCRdb analysed the 5' RACE reads with MiXCR anew, one entry per CDR3 protein. The data hold hundreds of thousands of distinct CDR3 sequences, with roughly 49% observed a single time. Sequenced input: blood. The receptors derive from a woman aged 55-70 years in good health.

The chain has TRBV11-2 and TRBJ2-1; TRBD1 or TRBD2 may be the D gene (5 bases each). The length of the CDR3 is 13 residues. Trimming removed 5 bases from V and 7 bases from J, with 12 bases in between. Germline lookup yields CDR1 SGHAT and CDR2 FQNNGV. This chain's CDR3 is CASSPGRLNEQFF. As DNA, the CDR3 is TGTGCCAGCAGCCCGGGACGTCTTAATGAGCAGTTCTTC.

This chain links TRBV4-3 with TRBJ1-1; tentative D call: TRBD1 (5 bases). V lost 0 bases and J lost 4, with 9 bases in between. The CDR3 is made up of 14 amino acids. The germline V gene encodes CDR1 LGHNA and CDR2 YSLEER. The CDR3 here is CASSQEWGSTEAFF. As DNA, the CDR3 is TGCGCCAGCAGCCAAGAGTGGGGGAGCACTGAAGCTTTCTTT.

There are a few counts of this clonotype. The J gene is TRBJ1-2, the V gene TRBV29-1; perhaps TRBD1 as D (5 bases). V dropped 6 bases and J dropped 8 bases, with 16 bases sitting between them. Germline V gene sequence: CDR1 SQVTM, CDR2 ANQGSEA. The CDR3 length is 12 residues. The CDR3 bases are TGCAGCGTCCGAGAGGAAGGGGCAGGCTACACCTTC. Amino acids: CSVREEGAGYTF.

V and J are TRBV6-1 and TRBJ2-1, with TRBD2 identical over 10 bases. The V gene end was trimmed by 6 bases and the J gene end by 0 bases; junction bases not matched to a gene: 14. This CDR3 contains 19 residues. Germline V gives CDR1 MNHNS, CDR2 SASEGT. CDR3 sequence reads: CASRRLLTSGKHSYNEQFF. For the CDR3, the DNA is TGTGCCAGCAGACGCCTTCTAACTAGCGGGAAACACTCCTACAATGAGCAGTTCTTC.

The V and J genes are TRBV12-3 or TRBV12-4 and TRBJ2-6; D is ambiguous. V gave up 10 bases and J gave up 0 bases, with 10 bases separating them. The CDR3 runs to 14 residues. CDR3 nucleotides: TGTGCCATCTCGGCCAGCTCTGGGGCCAACGTCCTGACTTTC. It yields the protein CAISASSGANVLTF.

The gene calls are TRBV20-1 and TRBJ2-7; TRBD2 matches at 9 bases. The germline gives CDR1 DFQATT, CDR2 SNEGSKA (reference sequence). CDR3 length: 17 amino acids. V lost 1 base and J lost 0; bases outside the gene matches: 10. CDR3: CSARGNSGRGSSYEQYF. The CDR3 DNA is TGCAGTGCTAGAGGTAATAGCGGGAGAGGGAGCTCCTACGAGCAGTACTTC.

The chain joins TRBV28 to TRBJ2-3; D perhaps matches TRBD2 (7 bases). Trimming removed 9 bases at V and 2 bases at J, with 15 bases between. The CDR3 runs to 14 residues. In germline, CDR1 is MDHEN, CDR2 SYDVKM. This chain's CDR3 is CASRGGADTDTQYF. CDR3 coding DNA: TGTGCCAGTAGGGGGGGTGCTGACACAGATACGCAGTATTTT. The full variable domain, completed using reference TRBV28 and TRBJ2-3, is DVKVTQSSRYLVKRTGEKVFLECVQDMDHENMFWYRQDPGLGLRLIYFSYDVKMKEKGDIPEGYSVSREKKERFSLILESASTNQTSMYLCASRGGADTDTQYFGPGTRLTVL.

This clonotype was detected once. The junction does not match germline at one end; this may be a read error. The gene calls are TRBV12-3 or TRBV12-4 and TRBJ1-1; tentative D call: TRBD1 (5 bases). The CDR3 totals 13 residues. The CDR3 loop reads CTSSSGPNTEAFF. Written as DNA, the CDR3 is TGTACCAGCAGTTCGGGGCCGAACACTGAGGCTTTCTTT.

This chain's CDR3 is CASSLDGYQPQHF. The CDR3 coding sequence is TGTGCCAGCAGCTTGGACGGTTATCAGCCCCAGCATTTT. The J gene is TRBJ1-5, the V gene TRBV5-8; D gene unclear. This CDR3 comprises 13 residues. Germline CDR1 and CDR2: SGHTS and YDEGEE. Trimming shortened V by 0 bases and J by 5 bases, and 6 bases separated the two germline ends.

This clonotype was picked up a small number of times. The chain combines TRBV10-3 with TRBJ2-7, with 7 bases that match TRBD1. This CDR3 is 12 amino acids long. The junction had 2 bases not matched to a gene; V was cut back by 6 bases and J by 3 bases. Looked up from germline, CDR1 is ENHRY and CDR2 is SYGVKD. The CDR3 DNA sequence: TGTGCCATCAGCACAGGGGACTACGAGCAGTACTTC. Its protein is CAISTGDYEQYF.

Concerning this clonotype itself: The junction departs from germline at one end; a sequencing error may be responsible. The CDR3 loop is CASTERAAYNEQFF. The CDR3 DNA reads TGTGCCAGCACTGAACGAGCGGCCTACAATGAGCAGTTCTTC. The chain carries TRBV2 and TRBJ2-1, with D perhaps matching TRBD2 (5 bases). Looked up from germline, CDR1 is SNHLY and CDR2 is FYNNEI. The CDR3 runs 14 residues.

The V gene is TRBV20-1, the J gene TRBJ1-1, with 9 bases identical to TRBD1. The CDR3 loop spans 17 amino acids. Looked up from germline, CDR1 is DFQATT and CDR2 is SNEGSKA (reference sequence). V trimming: 3 bases; J trimming: 3 bases; junction bases outside the gene matches: 14. The CDR3 coding sequence is TGCAGTGCTAGCGACAGGGGGTCGGAGAAGGGTGACACTGAAGCTTTCTTT. Protein: CSASDRGSEKGDTEAFF.

This chain connects TRBV5-1 to TRBJ2-7; possibly TRBD2 for D (6 bases). Germline V gene lookup returns CDR1 SGHRS and CDR2 YFSETQ. V shed 0 bases and J shed 7 bases, with 14 bases lying between them. The CDR3 contains 14 residues. CDR3 coding DNA: TGCGCCAGCAGCTTGGTTGCGGGGAAGGAGGAGCAGTACTTC. The encoded protein is CASSLVAGKEEQYF.

This clonotype was seen only a few times. The J gene is TRBJ2-1, the V gene TRBV5-6; TRBD1 or TRBD2 may be the D gene (5 bases each). The CDR3 totals 18 residues. Germline assignment: CDR1 SGHDT and CDR2 YYEEEE. V lost 4 bases and J 3 bases, leaving 23 bases between the germline ends. In DNA form, the CDR3 reads TGTGCCAGCAGCCCGAACCCGCAGCCGCAGGGAGTCTACAATGAGCAGTTCTTC. Amino acids: CASSPNPQPQGVYNEQFF.

This clonotype appeared many times. The rearrangement uses TRBV15 and TRBJ1-1; possible D gene TRBD1, 6 bases. V was trimmed by 3 bases and J by 2 bases, leaving 19 bases between them. Germline CDR1 and CDR2: LNHNV and YYDKDF (reference sequence). This CDR3 is 17 amino acids long. CDR3 sequence reads: CATSRTKPGTPNTEAFF. The CDR3 DNA reads TGTGCCACCAGCAGGACAAAACCCGGGACACCTAACACTGAAGCTTTCTTT.

The chain recombines TRBV29-1 with TRBJ1-2; 7 bases align to TRBD1. The junction had 2 bases not matched to a gene; V was cut back by 4 bases and J by 6 bases. The V gene's germline CDR1 is SQVTM and CDR2 ANQGSEA. This CDR3 spans 11 amino acids. The CDR3 DNA reads TGCAGCGTTGGACAGGGCAATGGCTACACCTTC. Protein: CSVGQGNGYTF.

V and J are TRBV24-1 and TRBJ2-3, with TRBD2 identical over 7 bases. Germline V gene sequence: CDR1 KGHDR, CDR2 SFDVKD. The ends lost 5 bases at V and 6 bases at J; junction bases unmatched: 1. This CDR3 comprises 12 residues. CDR3 nucleotides: TGTGCCACCAGTGGGGGAGGGGATACGCAGTATTTT. This codes for CATSGGGDTQYF.

V and J are TRBV19 and TRBJ1-2; D is unclear. This CDR3 comprises 15 residues. The germline V and J ends were trimmed by 4 bases and 3 bases, with 15 bases remaining between them. CDR1 is LNHDA, CDR2 SQIVND, per germline (reference sequence). The CDR3 DNA is TGTGCCAGTAGTACACGAGGACGGAACCACTATGGCTACACCTTC. Its protein is CASSTRGRNHYGYTF.

This sequence joins TRBV3-1 and TRBJ2-1; 7 nucleotides match TRBD2. Near its end, the DNA agrees better with TRBJ2-7, so the J call may be wrong. This CDR3 comprises 15 residues. Germline CDR1 LGHDT, CDR2 YNNKEL (reference sequence). The CDR3 protein is CASSLAGTTYNEQYF. DNA for the CDR3: TGTGCCAGCAGCCTGGCCGGGACTACTTACAATGAGCAGTACTTC.

The table lists this clonotype with a few counts. The genes are TRBV12-3 or TRBV12-4 and TRBJ2-3, with 10 bases fitting TRBD2. V lost 5 bases, J lost 5 bases, and 10 bases stayed unmatched. This CDR3 is built from 16 residues. The CDR3 DNA follows: TGTGCCAGCAGTCCCCAAGCGGGAGGGCCCGGAGATACGCAGTATTTT. It encodes CASSPQAGGPGDTQYF.

This clonotype has a single count. The rearrangement links TRBV18 to TRBJ1-2; D might be TRBD1 (5 bases). Germline loops: CDR1 KGHSH, CDR2 LQKENI. Trimming cost V 3 bases and J 4 bases, with 18 bases left between them. The CDR3 contains 16 residues. CDR3 sequence (DNA): TGTGCCAGCTCACCTACCAAGGCGACAGAGCTCTATGGCTACACCTTC. This translates into CASSPTKATELYGYTF.

This rearrangement joins TRBV3-1 to TRBJ2-2; D remains unclear. Germline V gives CDR1 LGHDT, CDR2 YNNKEL (reference sequence). The length of the CDR3 is 17 residues. Trimming removed 3 bases at V and 0 bases at J, with 14 bases between. The CDR3: CASSHTFGGPNTGELFF. As DNA, the CDR3 is TGTGCCAGCAGCCACACATTCGGCGGCCCGAACACCGGGGAGCTGTTTTTT.

This rearrangement joins TRBV29-1 to TRBJ2-6; D is ambiguous. CDR1 and CDR2 (germline): SQVTM, ANQGSEA. CDR3 size: 13 residues. V was pared by 7 bases and J by 0 bases, with 7 bases between. The CDR3 DNA is TGCAGCGCCACCAGCTCTGGGGCCAACGTCCTGACTTTC. Residues: CSATSSGANVLTF.

Here the CDR3 DNA reads TGTGCCAGCAGCCACGACAGGGCCGACGAGCAGTACTTC. Protein product: CASSHDRADEQYF. The rearrangement links TRBV4-2 to TRBJ2-7, with 7 bases lining up with TRBD1. V shed 3 bases, J shed 5 bases, and the junction held 4 bases outside the gene matches. Germline V gene sequence: CDR1 LGHNA, CDR2 YNFKEQ. This CDR3 has 13 amino acids.

Concerning this clonotype: The junction departs from germline at one end; a sequencing error may be responsible. Here the CDR3 DNA reads TGTGCTAGCAGCTTAGGAGTGGACTACAACGAGCAGTACTTC. Translation gives CASSLGVDYNEQYF. The chain employs TRBV7-7 and TRBJ2-1, with D perhaps TRBD2 (6 bases). The DNA end is a closer match to TRBJ2-7, so the J assignment may be wrong. From germline, CDR1 is SSHAT and CDR2 FNYEAQ (reference sequence). CDR3 size: 14 residues.

The V call is TRBV9, the J call TRBJ2-1; 14 bases line up with TRBD2. Germline trimming cut 3 bases from V and 8 bases from J; bases unmatched to any gene: 7. The CDR3 length is 16 residues. The germline CDR1 and CDR2 sequences are SGDLS and YYNGEE. CDR3 sequence: CASSETGTSGSYEQFF. In DNA form, the CDR3 reads TGTGCCAGCAGCGAAACTGGGACTAGCGGGAGTTATGAGCAGTTCTTC.

This rearrangement joins TRBV6-2 or TRBV6-3 to TRBJ2-1; no definite D call. Trimming left V 2 bases short and J 2 bases short, with 7 bases between. The CDR3 extends over 14 amino acids. CDR1 and CDR2 from the germline V gene are MNHEY and SVGEGT. CDR3 loop: CASSYTETYNEQFF. The CDR3 nucleotides are TGTGCCAGCAGTTACACAGAGACCTACAATGAGCAGTTCTTC.

This clonotype was counted a few times. The genes are TRBV7-3 and TRBJ2-3; maybe TRBD2 (6 bases). Germline V CDR1 and CDR2: SGHTA, FQGTGA. V lost 2 bases and J 0 bases, leaving 12 bases between the germline ends. This CDR3 contains 16 residues. CDR3 amino acids: CASSLVLAGSTDTQYF. The DNA of the CDR3 is TGTGCCAGCAGCTTAGTGCTGGCGGGGAGCACAGATACGCAGTATTTT.